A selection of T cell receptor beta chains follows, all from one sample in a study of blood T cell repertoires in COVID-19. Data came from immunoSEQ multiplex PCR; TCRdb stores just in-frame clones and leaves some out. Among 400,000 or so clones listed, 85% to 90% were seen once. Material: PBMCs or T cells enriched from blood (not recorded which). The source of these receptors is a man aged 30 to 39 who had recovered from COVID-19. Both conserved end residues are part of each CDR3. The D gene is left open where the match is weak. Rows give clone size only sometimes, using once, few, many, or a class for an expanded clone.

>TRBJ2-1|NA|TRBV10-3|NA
TGTGCCATCAGTGAGAGGGACTCAAGGGGTTTGTTCTTC
CAISERDSRGLFF
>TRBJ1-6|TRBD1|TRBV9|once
TGTGCCAGCAGCGTAGGCTCAGGGGGGATTGATAATTCACCCCTCCACTTT
CASSVGSGGIDNSPLHF
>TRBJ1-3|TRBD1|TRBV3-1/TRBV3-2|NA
TGTGCCAGCAGCCAAGTTGGGACAGCCGGAAACACCATATATTTT
CASSQVGTAGNTIYF
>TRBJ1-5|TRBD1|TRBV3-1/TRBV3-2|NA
TGTGCCAGCAGTCAGGACAGGGGGCCTAATCAGCCCCAGCATTTT
CASSQDRGPNQPQHF
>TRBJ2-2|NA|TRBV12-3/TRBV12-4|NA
TGTGCCAGCAGGCAAACTAGGACCGGGGAGCTGTTTTTT
CASRQTRTGELFF
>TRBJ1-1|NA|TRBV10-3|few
TGTGCCACGTTCAGTGGTGCGGTGACTGAAGCTTTCTTT
CATFSGAVTEAFF
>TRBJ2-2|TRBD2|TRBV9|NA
TGTGCCAGCAGCGCTAGACTAGCGGGAACTACCGGGGAGCTGTTTTTT
CASSARLAGTTGELFF
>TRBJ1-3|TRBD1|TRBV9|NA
TGTGCCAGCAGCCCCAGCCCCTCACAGGGGTACGGAAACACCATATATTTT
CASSPSPSQGYGNTIYF
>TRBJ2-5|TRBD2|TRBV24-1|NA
TGTGCCACCAGTGATTTCCAGCGGGGACACCAAGAGACCCAGTACTTC
CATSDFQRGHQETQYF
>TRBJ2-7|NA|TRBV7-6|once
TGTGCCAGCAGCTTAACAGAGATTAGCGTTGCCTACGAGCAGTACTTC
CASSLTEISVAYEQYF
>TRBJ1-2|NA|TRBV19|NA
TGTGCCAGTAGTAAGCGTGGGGCAGGAGCCCCTAACTATGGCTACACCTTC
CASSKRGAGAPNYGYTF
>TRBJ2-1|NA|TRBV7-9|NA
TGTGCCAGCAGTGGAGAGAATGAGCAGTTCTTC
CASSGENEQFF
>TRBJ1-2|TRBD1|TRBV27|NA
TGTGCCAGCAGTTTAGACTACAGGGGTAACTATGGCTACACCTTC
CASSLDYRGNYGYTF
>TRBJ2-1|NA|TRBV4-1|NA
TGCGCCAGCAGCCAAGTAAAAGGAGACAATGAGCAGTTCTTC
CASSQVKGDNEQFF
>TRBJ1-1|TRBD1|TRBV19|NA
TGTGCCAGTAGTGCGACAGGGGTTGGGAACACTGAAGCTTTCTTT
CASSATGVGNTEAFF
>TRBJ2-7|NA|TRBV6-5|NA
TGTGCCAGCACCCCCGCCGGGTATTCCTACGAGCAGTACTTC
CASTPAGYSYEQYF
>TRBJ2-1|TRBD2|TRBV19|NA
TGTGCCAGTAGCAGACGGACTAGTTACAATGAGCAGTTCTTC
CASSRRTSYNEQFF
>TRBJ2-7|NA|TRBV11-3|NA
TGTGCCAGCAGCTTAGAGATGGGGCAGGCGGCCGGCGAGCAGTACTTC
CASSLEMGQAAGEQYF
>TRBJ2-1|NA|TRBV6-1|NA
TGTGCCAGCAGTGAAGTCGGGTATAGCTCCTACAATGAGCAGTTCTTC
CASSEVGYSSYNEQFF
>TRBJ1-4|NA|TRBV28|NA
TGTGCCAGCAGCCCGCCCCCGGGACAAGCGGATGAAAAACTGTTTTTT
CASSPPPGQADEKLFF
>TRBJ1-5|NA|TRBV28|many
TGTGCCAGCAGTTCTACGGGGCCCCAGCATTTT
CASSSTGPQHF
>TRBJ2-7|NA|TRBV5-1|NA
TGCGCCAGCAGCTCAACAGACTCCTACGAGCAGTACTTC
CASSSTDSYEQYF
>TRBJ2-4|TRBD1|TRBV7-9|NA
TGTGCCAGCAGCACACCCGGGACAGAGATAGCCAAAAACATTCAGTACTTC
CASSTPGTEIAKNIQYF
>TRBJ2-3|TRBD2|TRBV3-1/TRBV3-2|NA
TGTGCCAGCAGCCCCAGCGGGAAGGGTGATACGCAGTATTTT
CASSPSGKGDTQYF
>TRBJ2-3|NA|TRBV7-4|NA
TGTGCCAGCAGCTCATACAGAGCTTCTAGCACAGATACGCAGTATTTT
CASSSYRASSTDTQYF
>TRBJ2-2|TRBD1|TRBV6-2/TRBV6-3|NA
TGTGCCAGCAGTCGACAGGGATATGACACCGGGGAGCTGTTTTTT
CASSRQGYDTGELFF
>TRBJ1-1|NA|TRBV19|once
TGTGCCAGTAGTGGAGACGGGACATCGAACACTGAAGCTTTCTTT
CASSGDGTSNTEAFF
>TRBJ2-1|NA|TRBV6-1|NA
TGTGCCAGCAGTGCCCACGGATCCGGCGGGTTTTCCAATGAGCAGTTCTTC
CASSAHGSGGFSNEQFF
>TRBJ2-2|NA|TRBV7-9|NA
TGTGCCAGCAGCTTATATACAGGAATGAACACCGGGGAGCTGTTTTTT
CASSLYTGMNTGELFF
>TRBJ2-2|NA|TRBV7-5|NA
TGTGTCAGAAGCCTTGACACCGGGGAGCTGTTTTTT
CVRSLDTGELFF
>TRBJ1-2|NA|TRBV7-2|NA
TGTGCCAGCAGCTTAGTAGCGGGGGCGGAATACTATGGCTACACCTTC
CASSLVAGAEYYGYTF
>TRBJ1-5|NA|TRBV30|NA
TGTGCCTGGAGTCCGCGTGGGGGGACCTATCAGCCCCAGCATTTT
CAWSPRGGTYQPQHF
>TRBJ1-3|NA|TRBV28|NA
TGTGCCTGCGGGGGAGGGCAACACTCTGGAAACACCATATATTTT
CACGGGQHSGNTIYF
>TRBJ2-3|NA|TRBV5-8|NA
TGTGCCAGCAGCACCCAAGTAGAGGTAGATACGCAGTATTTT
CASSTQVEVDTQYF
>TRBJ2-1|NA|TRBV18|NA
TGTGCCAGCTCCCGGCCTGGACTCCAATACGATGAGCAGTTCTTC
CASSRPGLQYDEQFF
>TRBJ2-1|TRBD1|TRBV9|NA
TGTGCCAGCAGCATGACAGGGGGAGGCAATGAGCAGTTCTTC
CASSMTGGGNEQFF
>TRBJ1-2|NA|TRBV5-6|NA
TGTGCCAGCAGCTTGACGCTGACAGCGAACTATGGCTACACCTTC
CASSLTLTANYGYTF
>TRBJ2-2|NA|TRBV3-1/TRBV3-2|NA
TGTGCCAGCAGCGACATTAGCGGTTACACCGGGGAGCTGTTTTTT
CASSDISGYTGELFF
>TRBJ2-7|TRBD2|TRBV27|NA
TGTGCCAGCAGTCGGGGAGGGCGATACGAGCAGTACTTC
CASSRGGRYEQYF
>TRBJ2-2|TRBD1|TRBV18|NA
TGTGCCAGCTCACCCCAAGCCGGACAGGCGCCGAACACCGGGGAGCTGTTTTTT
CASSPQAGQAPNTGELFF
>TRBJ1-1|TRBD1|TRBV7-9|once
TGTGCCAGCAGCCACTTACAGGGGGCGAACACTGAAGCTTTCTTT
CASSHLQGANTEAFF
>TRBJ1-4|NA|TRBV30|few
TGTGCCTGGGGGATAAAGGGGAAGCCCTCTAATGAAAAACTGTTTTTT
CAWGIKGKPSNEKLFF
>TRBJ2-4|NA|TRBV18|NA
TGTGCCAGCTCTACCTACGGGTCGGCCAAAAACATTCAGTACTTC
CASSTYGSAKNIQYF
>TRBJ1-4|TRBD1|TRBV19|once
TGTGCCAGTAGTATCATACGGGACAGGGCTGAAAAACTGTTTTTT
CASSIIRDRAEKLFF
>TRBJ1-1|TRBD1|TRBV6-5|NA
TGTGCCAGCAGGACCGGACAGGGGTTTACTGAAGCTTTCTTT
CASRTGQGFTEAFF
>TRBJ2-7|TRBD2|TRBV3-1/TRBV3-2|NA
TGTGCCAGCAGCCCCCCCGGGACTAGCCAGTACGAGCAGTACTTC
CASSPPGTSQYEQYF
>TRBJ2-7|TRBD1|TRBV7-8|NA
TGTGCCAGCAGCTCGAATTCCTTAGCTGACAGGGAACCCTACGAGCAGTACTTC
CASSSNSLADREPYEQYF
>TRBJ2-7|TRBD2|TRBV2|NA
TGTGCCAGCAGTGGGACTAGCCAGAAGTCCTACGAGCAGTACTTC
CASSGTSQKSYEQYF
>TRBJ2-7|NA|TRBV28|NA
TGTGCCAGCAGCACCTACGAGCAGTACTTC
CASSTYEQYF
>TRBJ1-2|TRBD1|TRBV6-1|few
TGTGCCAGCAGTGAAACGGGACAGATGAACTATGGCTACACCTTC
CASSETGQMNYGYTF
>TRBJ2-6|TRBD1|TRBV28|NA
TGTGCCAGCAGCACAGGGGGCTCAGGCTCTGGGGCCAACGTCCTGACTTTC
CASSTGGSGSGANVLTF
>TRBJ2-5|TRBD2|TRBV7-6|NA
TGTGCCAGCAGCTCACGGACTAGCGGGAGGGTCGGGGAGACCCAGTACTTC
CASSSRTSGRVGETQYF
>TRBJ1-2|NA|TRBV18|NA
TGTGCCAGCTCACCATCGAAGGGCGGCCAGGGGAGCTATGGCTACACCTTC
CASSPSKGGQGSYGYTF
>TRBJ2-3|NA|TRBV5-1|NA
TGCGCCAGCAGTTTCGGACAGATTGACACAGATACGCAGTATTTT
CASSFGQIDTDTQYF
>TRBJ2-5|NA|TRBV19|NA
TGTGCCAGTAGACCAAGACCAGGAGAGACCCAGTACTTC
CASRPRPGETQYF
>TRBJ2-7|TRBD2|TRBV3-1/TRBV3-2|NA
TGTGCCAGCAGCGGACTAGCGGGGCTGTACGAGCAGTACTTC
CASSGLAGLYEQYF
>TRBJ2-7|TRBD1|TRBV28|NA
TGTGCCAGCGGCTCACTACCGGGACAGGGGCCTCGGCACGAGCAGTACTTC
CASGSLPGQGPRHEQYF
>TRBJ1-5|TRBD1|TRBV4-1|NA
TGCGCCAGCAGCCAGGAATCCACAGGGGAACCCAATCAGCCCCAGCATTTT
CASSQESTGEPNQPQHF
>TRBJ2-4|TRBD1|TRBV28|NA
TGTGCCAGCAGTCGTCTAGGCAGGGGGCTTTACATTCAGTACTTC
CASSRLGRGLYIQYF